These 4 T cell receptor beta chains share one sample of origin, sequenced in a study of shared clonotypes between healthy human individuals. Repertoires were generated with immunoSEQ multiplex PCR, while TCRdb's copy carries only in-frame clones and drops some. The sample gives about 1 million clones, about three quarters of which show up once; approximately 1.5% is in the top ten. Sequenced input: memory CD4+ T cells sorted from blood. The subset was: CD45RA-negative fraction. These receptors were taken from a man between 18 and 29 years old in good health.

The chain joins TRBV19 to TRBJ2-2; 7 nucleotides line up with TRBD1. The V gene's germline CDR1 is LNHDA and CDR2 SQIVND (reference sequence). V was clipped by 4 bases and J by 5 bases; unmatched bases: 7. The CDR3 length is 15 residues. This chain's CDR3 is CASSTDRVGTGELFF. The CDR3 DNA is TGTGCCAGTAGTACTGACAGGGTAGGAACCGGGGAGCTGTTTTTT.

In this sample, this clone turned up a few times. The chain joins TRBV29-1 to TRBJ2-3, with D unclear. V gave up 4 bases and J gave up 0 bases, with 2 bases separating them. There are 11 residues in the CDR3. Germline V CDR1 and CDR2: SQVTM, ANQGSEA. CDR3 nucleotide sequence: TGCAGCGTTGTAAGCACAGATACGCAGTATTTT. It specifies CSVVSTDTQYF.

The CDR3 region has the DNA TGTGCCAGCAGCGATGGGGGCGGGTGGAACTATGGCTACACCTTC. Translation gives CASSDGGGWNYGYTF. The chain is built from TRBV6-5 and TRBJ1-2, with D possibly TRBD1 on 6 matching bases. The germline gives CDR1 MNHEY, CDR2 SVGAGI. The germline V and J ends were trimmed by 6 bases and 2 bases, with 16 bases remaining between them. The CDR3 is 15 amino acids.

This rearrangement joins TRBV7-9 to TRBJ1-2; 7 nucleotides align to TRBD1. V lost 5 bases, J lost 2 bases, and 8 bases stayed unmatched. This CDR3 comprises 15 residues. Looked up from germline, CDR1 is SEHNR and CDR2 is FQNEAQ (reference sequence). As DNA, the CDR3 is TGTGCCAGCAGCGGTGGCCAACAGGGGAACTATGGCTACACCTTC. The encoded protein is CASSGGQQGNYGYTF.